This T cell receptor beta chain was observed in a study of vaccination and CD4 T cells after COVID-19. At the level of the study: The convalescent group had six males, four females, seven Caucasians, two Asians, one multiracial. Study results and limitations: Reactive clonotype counts went from median about 20 after infection to about 38 after vaccination, nonsignificantly. For convalescent patients, 304 of the 307 vaccine-specific clones analyzed were classified as spike mono-reactive.

On this clonotype itself: Its target is not known.

CDR3 length: 11 amino acids. Trimming pared 3 bases from V and 10 bases from J, leaving 9 bases between. In germline, CDR1 is MNHEY, CDR2 SVGAGI. Treatment: roughly 10-day PBMC culture with coronavirus spike peptide pools or control peptides (ViraFEST assay). Antigen-specific T cell expansion with peptide pools preceded TCR sequencing in the ViraFEST approach. An Oncomine TCR Beta short-read assay was used to sequence the DNA from cultured CD4+ T cells. MiXCR, applied by TCRdb to the PCR reads, yields one record per CDR3 protein. This table has 15,000 to 20,000 distinct CDR3 sequences, roughly two thirds appearing once.

The chain is built from TRBV6-5 and TRBJ1-2; a weak D match, TRBD1 (5 bases). Specimen: CD4+ T cells from blood, cultured in vitro. The sequence came from a human donor who had recovered from COVID-19. CDR3 nucleotide sequence: TGTGCCAGCAGTTATAGGGACCTCTACACCTTC. It specifies CASSYRDLYTF.